What follows is one TCR beta chain and its context. What it binds is unknown. The Oncomine TCR Beta short-read assay was applied to DNA of cultured CD4+ T cells. Using its own MiXCR run on the PCR reads, TCRdb lists one record per CDR3 protein. Of approximately 11,000 distinct CDR3 sequences listed, 20% to 25% are singletons. This specimen belongs to a study of vaccination and CD4 T cells after COVID-19. At the level of the study: The post-COVID samples were taken a median approximately 3.5 months after diagnosis, anywhere from 35 to 161.

Study observations and caveats: For convalescent patients, a median 86.3% of reactive clones surfaced exclusively after vaccination.

The treatment here: roughly ten-day PBMC culture with coronavirus spike peptide pools or control peptides (ViraFEST assay). A negative selection step was used to isolate CD4+ T cells once culture had run for 10 to 11 days. Looked up from germline, CDR1 is MNHNS and CDR2 is SASEGT. CDR3 length equals 15 residues. The junction had 7 bases not matched to a gene; V was cut back by 7 bases and J by 0 bases. Sequenced material: CD4+ T cells from blood, cultured in vitro, taken before SARS-CoV-2 vaccination. The rearrangement links TRBV6-1 to TRBJ1-1; 8 bases match TRBD1. The sequence was obtained from a human donor who received a COVID-19 vaccine. The CDR3 coding sequence is TGTGCCAGCACAGGACAGGGCGGGGTGAACACTGAAGCTTTCTTT. Protein product: CASTGQGGVNTEAFF.